The T cell receptor (beta chain) described here comes from a study of spatial heterogeneity in lung cancer. The V end lost 0 bases, the J end lost 0 bases, and 8 bases lay between the germline ends. The CDR3 totals 15 residues. Per germline, CDR1 MNHEY and CDR2 SMNVEV (reference sequence). The time point: sample taken at primary tumor resection. Untreated early-stage non-small cell lung cancer patients, roughly 72 in total, were the donors. Without sorting, whole RNA was sequenced from tumor, nontumor lung or frozen PBMC. TCRdb ran MiXCR on the 5' RACE reads and lists one entry per CDR3 protein. The data show 48,000 or so distinct CDR3 sequences, about 5.8% seen once. This clonotype has at least ten counts.

The origin of this receptor is a male donor with early-stage non-small cell lung cancer. Source: PBMCs, taken at surgery. The chain couples TRBV27 to TRBJ1-2; D remains ambiguous. The CDR3 reads CASSLSNHANYGYTF. Written as DNA, the CDR3 is TGTGCCAGCAGTTTATCCAATCATGCTAACTATGGCTACACCTTC.